This TCR beta chain was retrieved from a study of patients and donors after allogeneic stem cell transplantation. TCRdb redid the calling of the RT-PCR reads with MiXCR, one entry per CDR3 protein. The table includes over 200,000 distinct CDR3 sequences, over 30% detected once. The V gene end was trimmed by 2 bases and the J gene end by 0 bases; junction bases not matched to a gene: 3. This CDR3 is 15 amino acids long. Sequenced: blood, either unsorted or a sorted T cell fraction (not recorded which). This rearrangement joins TRBV12-3 or TRBV12-4 to TRBJ2-7; 8 bases align to TRBD1. The receptor comes from a human donor who was either an allogeneic HSCT recipient or a stem cell or donor lymphocyte infusion donor (not recorded which). It is not recorded whose cells these are; they may come from a transplant donor. Written as DNA, the CDR3 is TGTGCCAGCAGTTTAACAGGACAGGGCTCCTACGAGCAGTACTTC. This encodes CASSLTGQGSYEQYF.